A single sample gave rise to the 30 T cell receptor beta chains below, sequenced in a study of blood T cells in healthy people across ages. Primers used in a second PCR of roughly 6 to 11 cycles were a sample-barcoded 5' primer and a J-beta primer mix. Each CDR3 protein is one row after TCRdb ran MiXCR on the 5' RACE reads. Of around 780,000 distinct CDR3 sequences listed, approximately 60% are singletons. Input material: blood. These receptors all come from a man between 35 and 55 years old in good health.

This chain joins TRBV7-9 and TRBJ2-1; D may be TRBD1 or TRBD2 (6 bases each). V was clipped by 5 bases and J by 7 bases, with 27 bases between them. This CDR3 is 18 amino acids long. From germline, CDR1 is SEHNR and CDR2 FQNEAQ (reference sequence). CDR3 loop: CASSPQRGLGEVRNEQFF. For the CDR3, the DNA is TGTGCCAGCAGCCCCCAACGGGGGCTGGGCGAGGTACGGAATGAGCAGTTCTTC.

The CDR3 coding sequence is TGTGCCAGCAGGCCGACTAGCGGGACTGAGACCCAGTACTTC. Encoded protein: CASRPTSGTETQYF. The chain links TRBV25-1 to TRBJ2-5; 11 bases line up with TRBD2. Germline CDR1 reads MGHDK; CDR2 reads SYGVNS. The CDR3 contains 14 residues. The ends lost 6 bases at V and 5 bases at J; junction bases unmatched: 5. The entire variable domain, with the rest obtained from reference TRBV25-1 and TRBJ2-5, is as follows: EADIYQTPRYLVIGTGKKITLECSQTMGHDKMYWYQQDPGMELHLIHYSYGVNSTEKGDLSSESTVSRIRTEHFPLTLESARPSHTSQYLCASRPTSGTETQYFGPGTRLLVL.

This sequence joins TRBV28 and TRBJ1-6; no firm D call. Germline lookup yields CDR1 MDHEN and CDR2 SYDVKM. Trimming took off 3 bases at V and 11 bases at J, with 8 bases between the two ends. This CDR3 contains 12 residues. The CDR3 region has the DNA TGTGCCAGCAGTTTGGGGTCCCCACCCCTCCACTTT. This codes for CASSLGSPPLHF.

Worth noting for this clonotype: The junction departs from germline at one end; a sequencing error may be responsible. The genes are TRBV6-4 and TRBJ2-1; TRBD2 agrees at 10 bases. The CDR3 is 14 amino acids. Per germline, CDR1 MRHNA and CDR2 SNTAGT. In DNA form, the CDR3 reads TGTGCCGGCAGTGCACTAGCGGGAATGGATGAGCAGTTCTTC. It is translated as CAGSALAGMDEQFF.

This clonotype has only a few counts. The gene calls are TRBV20-1 and TRBJ1-2, with a possible D match to TRBD1 (6 bases). CDR3 length: 17 amino acids. Trimming removed 2 bases from V and 4 bases from J, with 23 bases in between. Germline loops: CDR1 DFQATT, CDR2 SNEGSKA (reference sequence). Here the CDR3 reads CSARPPQGTSAIYGYTF. DNA of the CDR3: TGCAGTGCTAGACCTCCACAGGGTACGTCGGCTATCTATGGCTACACCTTC.

This clonotype was observed a few times. The gene calls are TRBV7-8 and TRBJ2-5, with D possibly called TRBD1 or TRBD2 (6 bases each). Germline V lookup: CDR1 SGHVS, CDR2 FQNEAQ. The V gene lost 4 bases and the J gene lost 5 bases, with 11 bases spanning the gap. The CDR3 length is 13 residues. CDR3 loop: CASSWRGTETQYF. The CDR3 DNA reads as TGTGCCAGCAGCTGGAGGGGGACTGAGACCCAGTACTTC. Full variable domain (missing parts from reference TRBV7-8 and TRBJ2-5): GAGVSQSPRYKVAKRGQDVALRCDPISGHVSLFWYQQALGQGPEFLTYFQNEAQLDKSGLPSDRFFAERPEGSVSTLKIQRTQQEDSAVYLCASSWRGTETQYFGPGTRLLVL.

J is TRBJ2-3 and V is TRBV20-1, with 7 bases identical to TRBD1. CDR3 length: 15 residues. In germline, CDR1 is DFQATT, CDR2 SNEGSKA (reference sequence). V was pared by 6 bases and J by 4 bases, with 13 bases of the junction left unmatched. The CDR3 loop reads CSAHIVGDSPDTQYF. The CDR3 nucleotides are TGCAGTGCCCATATAGTGGGGGACAGTCCAGATACGCAGTATTTT.

The chain has TRBV12-3 or TRBV12-4 and TRBJ2-7; D remains ambiguous. The V gene lost 8 bases and the J gene lost 2 bases, with 10 bases spanning the gap. This CDR3 is 12 amino acids long. The CDR3 spells CASASGPYEQYF. The CDR3 nucleotides read TGTGCCAGCGCCTCGGGCCCCTACGAGCAGTACTTC.

This clonotype was detected only a few times. The chain is built from TRBV18 and TRBJ2-3, with 9 nucleotides matching TRBD2. CDR3 size: 17 residues. The V segment lost 2 bases and the J segment 0 bases; nucleotides outside the gene matches: 6. Germline CDR1 KGHSH, CDR2 LQKENI. CDR3 coding DNA: TGTGCCAGCTCACCAGGGCTAGCGGGGACTAGCACAGATACGCAGTATTTT. This translates into CASSPGLAGTSTDTQYF.

The chain employs TRBV7-2 and TRBJ1-1; no reliable D call. The CDR3 has 12 amino acids. Germline V gene sequence: CDR1 SGHTA, CDR2 FQGNSA. V lost 5 bases to trimming and J lost 7 bases, with 11 bases between them. The chain's CDR3 is CASSPRRGEAFF. The CDR3 DNA follows: TGTGCCAGCAGCCCAAGACGGGGTGAAGCTTTCTTT.

The chain uses TRBV12-3 or TRBV12-4 and TRBJ1-2; no firm D call. V gave up 3 bases and J gave up 8 bases, with 13 bases separating them. This CDR3 is built from 13 residues. CDR3 region: CASSFGEPRGYTF. The CDR3 nucleotides read TGTGCCAGCAGTTTCGGGGAACCGAGAGGCTACACCTTC.

The chain couples TRBV20-1 to TRBJ2-7, with TRBD1 matching over 7 bases. The CDR3 runs to 17 residues. The germline gives CDR1 DFQATT, CDR2 SNEGSKA (reference sequence). The V gene end was trimmed by 0 bases and the J gene end by 4 bases; junction bases not matched to a gene: 15. DNA of the CDR3: TGCAGTGCTAGAGATTTCAGCTCAGGACAGGAAATTTACGAGCAGTACTTC. This codes for CSARDFSSGQEIYEQYF.

J is TRBJ2-2 and V is TRBV9; D might be TRBD1 (5 bases). The germline V gene has CDR1 SGDLS and CDR2 YYNGEE. The CDR3 has 14 residues. V lost 7 bases and J 6 bases, leaving 16 bases between the germline ends. CDR3 bases: TGTGCCAGCGGCCGAAGTTCAGGGCCCGGGGAGCTGTTTTTT. Protein sequence: CASGRSSGPGELFF. Full variable domain (remainder filled in from reference TRBV9 and TRBJ2-2): DSGVTQTPKHLITATGQRVTLRCSPRSGDLSVYWYQQSLDQGLQFLIQYYNGEERAKGNILERFSAQQFPDLHSELNLSSLELGDSALYFCASGRSSGPGELFFGEGSRLTVL.

V and J are TRBV7-3 and TRBJ1-2; 7 positions agree with TRBD1. Germline values: CDR1 SGHTA, CDR2 FQGTGA. Losses at the gene ends were 5 bases for V and 3 bases for J; bases not matched to a gene: 9. The CDR3 runs 15 residues. The chain's CDR3 is CASSDPLTGDYGYTF. The CDR3 DNA sequence: TGTGCCAGCAGCGATCCCCTAACAGGGGACTATGGCTACACCTTC.

The rearrangement joins TRBV29-1 to TRBJ2-3, with D tentatively TRBD1 (6 bases). The CDR3 runs 14 residues. In germline, CDR1 is SQVTM, CDR2 ANQGSEA. The V end was cut by 2 bases, the J end by 4 bases, with 13 bases between. The CDR3 region is CSVEMSGDADTQYF. The CDR3 DNA reads as TGCAGCGTTGAAATGTCAGGGGACGCAGATACGCAGTATTTT.

The rearrangement joins TRBV25-1 to TRBJ2-1; D is ambiguous. V was pared by 6 bases and J by 5 bases, with 11 bases between. CDR3 length equals 13 residues. Germline V lookup: CDR1 MGHDK, CDR2 SYGVNS. As DNA, the CDR3 is TGTGCCAGCAGCATGGGGAATAACAATGAGCAGTTCTTC. This codes for CASSMGNNNEQFF.

This clonotype was counted a few times. V usage is TRBV3-1 and J usage is TRBJ2-5, with D maybe TRBD2 (7 bases). Trimming pared 1 base from V and 4 bases from J, leaving 16 bases between. Germline loops: CDR1 LGHDT, CDR2 YNNKEL (reference sequence). The CDR3 sequence is 16 residues long. Here the CDR3 DNA reads TGTGCCAGCAGCCAAGGGCAGGGGAGGGTGTCAGAGACCCAGTACTTC. Translation: CASSQGQGRVSETQYF.

This clonotype was seen a handful of times. This rearrangement joins TRBV7-9 to TRBJ1-2; the match to TRBD1 covers 10 bases. This CDR3 has 16 amino acids. Per germline, CDR1 SEHNR and CDR2 FQNEAQ (reference sequence). Unmatched junction bases numbered 12, after V lost 5 bases and J lost 6 bases. CDR3 sequence: CASSRGQGNGQDGYTF. CDR3 sequence (DNA): TGTGCCAGCAGCCGGGGACAGGGGAACGGTCAGGATGGCTACACCTTC.

Of note for this clonotype: The junction departs from germline at one end; a sequencing error may be responsible. The genes are TRBV28 and TRBJ2-1, with TRBD2 identical over 7 bases. Germline CDR1 is MDHEN and CDR2 is SYDVKM. The CDR3 spans 20 residues. The CDR3 DNA reads TGTGCCGGCAGTTTTTCCGTTGGGGGACTAAATTTACTCTCCTACAATGAGCAGTTCTTC. Translation gives CAGSFSVGGLNLLSYNEQFF.

The V and J genes are TRBV4-2 and TRBJ2-7; TRBD2 aligns across 8 bases. CDR1 is LGHNA and CDR2 is YNFKEQ in the germline V gene. V shed 0 bases and J 10 bases; nucleotides not matched to a gene: 11. This CDR3 spans 15 amino acids. The CDR3 spells CASSQDLTSGGSQYF. The CDR3 nucleotides are TGTGCCAGCAGCCAAGATCTTACCAGCGGGGGCAGTCAGTACTTC.

V is TRBV5-1 and J is TRBJ2-5, with a possible D match to TRBD2 (5 bases). The V gene lost 7 bases and the J gene lost 3 bases, with 16 bases spanning the gap. Germline V CDR1 and CDR2: SGHRS, YFSETQ. The CDR3 extends over 14 amino acids. CDR3 amino acids: CASALEGAKETQYF. In nucleotides, the CDR3 is TGCGCCAGCGCTTTAGAGGGAGCCAAAGAGACCCAGTACTTC.

There are a few counts of this clonotype. V usage is TRBV12-3 or TRBV12-4 and J usage is TRBJ2-3; perhaps TRBD1 as D (6 bases). The CDR3 consists of 20 residues. Trimming took off 6 bases at V and 1 base at J, with 29 bases between the two ends. The CDR3 spells CASRSHPDSLPPYGTDTQYF. The CDR3 coding sequence is TGTGCCAGCAGGTCCCACCCGGACAGCCTACCCCCTTACGGCACAGATACGCAGTATTTT.

Notes on this clonotype: The junction departs from the called germline gene at one end, perhaps through a read error. The chain couples TRBV9 to TRBJ2-6; 9 bases are a match to TRBD1. In germline, CDR1 is SGDLS, CDR2 YYNGEE. The CDR3 extends over 14 amino acids. The CDR3 protein is CASSQWTGVNVLTF. The CDR3 bases are TGTGCCAGCAGCCAATGGACAGGGGTCAACGTCCTGACTTTC.

This clonotype appeared a few times. The chain links TRBV12-3 or TRBV12-4 to TRBJ1-2; D unclear. The CDR3 covers 13 residues. Trimming removed 0 bases from V and 7 bases from J, with 9 bases in between. As DNA, the CDR3 is TGTGCCAGCAGTTTAGCGCTGACGTTTGGCTACACCTTC. Protein sequence: CASSLALTFGYTF.

The chain recombines TRBV24-1 with TRBJ2-7, with D perhaps TRBD2 (5 bases). Gene TRBJ2-5 matches the end of the DNA better, so the J call may be wrong. The CDR3 is made up of 12 amino acids. Germline V gene sequence: CDR1 KGHDR, CDR2 SFDVKD. CDR3 bases: TGTGCCACCAGTGATGAGGGTGAGACCCAGTACTTC. Amino acids: CATSDEGETQYF.

J is TRBJ2-7 and V is TRBV5-1; D is unresolved. The CDR3 consists of 15 residues. The germline V gene encodes CDR1 SGHRS and CDR2 YFSETQ. The germline V and J ends were trimmed by 2 bases and 9 bases, with 21 bases remaining between them. As DNA, the CDR3 is TGCGCCAGCAGCTTAGGAGCCGGAGCCTACGTTGGGCAGTACTTC. It specifies CASSLGAGAYVGQYF.

This rearrangement joins TRBV29-1 to TRBJ2-7; D may be TRBD1 (6 bases). Germline V CDR1 and CDR2: SQVTM, ANQGSEA. The germline V and J ends were trimmed by 5 bases and 2 bases, with 13 bases remaining between them. CDR3 length: 13 amino acids. The CDR3, as DNA: TGCAGCGTTTCAGTCGGACAGACCTACGAGCAGTACTTC. The encoded protein is CSVSVGQTYEQYF.

The rearrangement joins TRBV7-9 to TRBJ2-5; a weak D match, TRBD2 (5 bases). V was pared by 5 bases and J by 1 base, with 14 bases between. The germline V gene encodes CDR1 SEHNR and CDR2 FQNEAQ (reference sequence). CDR3 length equals 15 residues. The CDR3 spells CASSQTLEAQETQYF. For the CDR3, the DNA is TGTGCCAGCAGCCAAACACTAGAGGCCCAAGAGACCCAGTACTTC.

This chain links TRBV24-1 with TRBJ2-7; tentative D call: TRBD2 (5 bases). The V and J ends lost 9 bases and 3 bases respectively, with 20 bases between them. Per germline, CDR1 KGHDR and CDR2 SFDVKD. This CDR3 is 15 amino acids long. CDR3 residues: CATATSGNVHYEQYF. CDR3 nucleotide sequence: TGTGCCACCGCTACATCGGGGAACGTTCACTACGAGCAGTACTTC.

This clonotype has more than one count but fewer than ten. The gene calls are TRBV7-9 and TRBJ2-5; 9 nucleotides match TRBD1. The J call may not be correct, given that the DNA end is closer to TRBJ2-7. Germline V gene lookup returns CDR1 SEHNR and CDR2 FQNEAQ (reference sequence). The CDR3 is 14 amino acids. This chain's CDR3 is CASSSLQGANEQYF. In nucleotides, the CDR3 is TGTGCCAGCAGCTCTTTACAGGGGGCAAACGAGCAGTACTTC.